Presented here are 13 T cell receptor beta chains from one specimen sequenced in a study of T cell responses to AZD1222 COVID-19 vaccine. Sequenced by immunoSEQ multiplex PCR; TCRdb stores in-frame clones only, minus some. The sample holds around 250,000 clones, 93% seen once. This material consisted of peripheral blood, taken on day 0 of AZD1222 vaccination. These receptors originate from an adult in good health.

The chain employs TRBV7-6 and TRBJ2-2; D tentatively reads TRBD1 or TRBD2 (5 bases each). This CDR3 is 15 amino acids long. CDR1 and CDR2 from the germline V gene are SGHVS and FNYEAQ. The V end was cut by 4 bases, the J end by 0 bases, with 9 bases between. The CDR3 nucleotides read TGTGCCAGCAGCTCGGGACGGTCGAACACCGGGGAGCTGTTTTTT. Protein sequence: CASSSGRSNTGELFF.

V and J are TRBV10-2 and TRBJ1-6, with 8 nucleotides matching TRBD1. The V gene's germline CDR1 is WSHSY and CDR2 SAAADI. This CDR3 is built from 14 residues. V shed 6 bases, J shed 8 bases, and the junction held 6 bases outside the gene matches. CDR3 region: CASSTGQVYSPLHF. As DNA, the CDR3 is TGCGCCAGCAGCACGGGACAGGTTTATTCACCCCTCCACTTT.

The chain links TRBV29-1 to TRBJ2-1; TRBD2 agrees at 9 bases. The CDR3 sequence is 14 residues long. CDR1 SQVTM and CDR2 ANQGSEA come from the germline V gene. V gave up 4 bases and J gave up 7 bases; unmatched junction bases: 8. This chain's CDR3 is CSVVGGLATNEQFF. The CDR3 DNA is TGCAGCGTTGTTGGGGGACTAGCTACTAATGAGCAGTTCTTC.

The chain carries TRBV5-5 and TRBJ2-2, with D possibly being TRBD2 (5 bases). Trimming removed 0 bases at V and 7 bases at J, with 16 bases between. Germline loops: CDR1 SGHKS, CDR2 YYEKEE (reference sequence). This CDR3 has 16 amino acids. In DNA form, the CDR3 reads TGTGCCAGCAGCTTGGCCGCGGCGCGGGCACACGGGGAGCTGTTTTTT. Amino acids: CASSLAAARAHGELFF.

This sequence joins TRBV7-9 and TRBJ1-1; D is perhaps TRBD1 (6 bases). CDR3 length: 14 residues. CDR1 and CDR2 from the germline V gene are SEHNR and FQNEAQ (reference sequence). Deletions cut 4 bases from V and 5 bases from J, with 14 bases between. The CDR3 is CASSSGVPGTEAFF. CDR3 DNA sequence: TGTGCCAGCAGCTCAGGGGTCCCGGGAACTGAAGCTTTCTTT.

The chain links TRBV13 to TRBJ2-7; D call uncertain. The length of the CDR3 is 14 residues. Trimming took off 5 bases at V and 0 bases at J, with 11 bases between the two ends. Germline CDR1 PRHDT, CDR2 FYEKMQ (reference sequence). CDR3 in DNA: TGTGCCAGCAGCGGGCAGGCCTCCTCCTACGAGCAGTACTTC. Protein sequence: CASSGQASSYEQYF.

The V call is TRBV28, the J call TRBJ1-4, with a weak D call TRBD1 (5 bases). Germline V gene sequence: CDR1 MDHEN, CDR2 SYDVKM. Trimming took 9 bases from V and 6 from J, leaving 20 bases between them. The CDR3 contains 15 residues. Written as DNA, the CDR3 is TGTGCCAGTAGCTACTGGGGGGTCTCTGATGAAAAACTGTTTTTT. It specifies CASSYWGVSDEKLFF. The full variable domain, its missing parts supplied by reference TRBV28 and TRBJ1-4, is DVKVTQSSRYLVKRTGEKVFLECVQDMDHENMFWYRQDPGLGLRLIYFSYDVKMKEKGDIPEGYSVSREKKERFSLILESASTNQTSMYLCASSYWGVSDEKLFFGSGTQLSVL.

The V and J genes are TRBV6-6 and TRBJ1-4, with TRBD1 identical over 7 bases. The CDR3 loop spans 14 amino acids. The V and J ends lost 4 bases and 4 bases, in that order; junction bases with no gene match: 3. Germline values: CDR1 MNHNY, CDR2 SVGAGI (reference sequence). Written as DNA, the CDR3 is TGTGCCAGCAGTTTTCGGGACAGTAATGAAAAACTGTTTTTT. Its translation is CASSFRDSNEKLFF.

The rearrangement uses TRBV6-5 and TRBJ1-2; D possibly corresponds to TRBD1 (6 bases). Germline V gene sequence: CDR1 MNHEY, CDR2 SVGAGI. The CDR3 length is 13 residues. With 6 bases removed from V and 8 bases from J, the gap between germline ends came to 16 bases. CDR3 region: CASSPLPGQGYTF. CDR3 nucleotide sequence: TGTGCCAGCAGCCCACTCCCCGGACAGGGCTACACCTTC.

V gene TRBV19 combines with J gene TRBJ2-3; 12 bases fit TRBD1. V trimming: 8 bases; J trimming: 6 bases; junction bases outside the gene matches: 6. The CDR3 is 14 residues long. Per the germline V gene, CDR1 is LNHDA and CDR2 is SQIVND (reference sequence). The CDR3 loop is CASARDRGLDTQYF. CDR3 sequence (DNA): TGTGCCAGTGCGAGGGACAGGGGGCTTGATACGCAGTATTTT. Variable domain in full (rest from reference TRBV19 and TRBJ2-3): DGGITQSPKYLFRKEGQNVTLSCEQNLNHDAMYWYRQDPGQGLRLIYYSQIVNDFQKGDIAEGYSVSREKKESFPLTVTSAQKNPTAFYLCASARDRGLDTQYFGPGTRLTVL.

A remark on this clone: The junction and the germline gene differ at one end; a read error may be behind it. The chain is built from TRBV19 and TRBJ1-1; D gene uncertain. The CDR3 has 12 amino acids. The germline CDR1 and CDR2 sequences are LNHDA and SQIVND (reference sequence). In DNA, the CDR3 is TGTGCCAGTAGTCTAGAGAACACTGAAGCTTTCTTT. It encodes CASSLENTEAFF.

The chain links TRBV24-1 to TRBJ2-1; 10 bases are shared with TRBD2. Losses at the gene ends were 1 base for V and 4 bases for J; bases not matched to a gene: 3. Per germline, CDR1 KGHDR and CDR2 SFDVKD. The CDR3 contains 16 residues. CDR3 amino acids: CATSDLVTSGYNEQFF. CDR3 sequence (DNA): TGTGCCACCAGTGATTTAGTGACTAGCGGGTACAATGAGCAGTTCTTC.

The chain uses TRBV5-1 and TRBJ2-5; D remains unclear. V was trimmed by 0 bases and J by 5 bases, leaving 8 bases between them. The CDR3 contains 13 residues. Per germline, CDR1 SGHRS and CDR2 YFSETQ. The CDR3 DNA sequence: TGCGCCAGCAGCTTGGGGTTTGCGGAGACCCAGTACTTC. This encodes CASSLGFAETQYF.